The clone carrying this TCR beta chain was observed a single time. Antigen unknown. The TCRbeta library was prepared with unique molecular identifiers. TCRdb reprocessed the PCR reads with MiXCR, giving one entry per CDR3 protein. The top ten hold roughly 27% of the sample, which has 440,000 or so distinct CDR3 sequences, around 46% seen once. The CDR3 length is 12 residues. Germline values: CDR1 DFQATT, CDR2 SNEGSKA (reference sequence). Unmatched junction bases numbered 7, after V lost 6 bases and J lost 5 bases. The sample comes from a study of T-cell reconstitution after alpha-beta-depleted transplantation in children. Findings and limits, study-wide: Expanded graft clones, several hundred of them, were reportedly the source of alpha-beta T cells about two months after transplant.

The source of this sequence is a girl aged 2 to 9 with aplastic anemia, due to receive a stem cell transplant. The specimen comprised PBMCs, sampled before TCRalphabeta/CD19-depleted stem cell transplant. The V and J genes are TRBV20-1 and TRBJ2-7; 7 nucleotides align to TRBD2. The CDR3 loop reads CSAPPGGDEQYF. The DNA for the CDR3 is TGCAGTGCCCCCCCGGGAGGTGACGAGCAGTACTTC.